A single sample is the source of the 7 T cell receptor beta chains below, sequenced in a study of T-cell memory formation after mild COVID-19. TCRdb reprocessed the 5' RACE reads with MiXCR, giving one entry per CDR3 protein. The data hold hundreds of thousands of distinct CDR3 sequences, with about a fifth observed a single time. The source material was PBMCs or a T cell subset sorted from them (not recorded which). These receptors all stem from an adult woman who had mild COVID-19 (a few samples of this study predate the infection). Cell type and time point are not known.

This clonotype was detected many times. The chain employs TRBV4-1 and TRBJ2-5; D gene uncertain. V lost 0 bases and J lost 2, with 10 bases in between. Germline assignment: CDR1 MGHRA and CDR2 YSYEKL. This CDR3 is 15 amino acids long. In DNA form, the CDR3 reads TGCGCCAGCAGCCAAGAGGAACGGTTACAAGAGACCCAGTACTTC. This codes for CASSQEERLQETQYF.

This clonotype came up many times. The rearrangement links TRBV12-3 or TRBV12-4 to TRBJ1-2; 8 bases line up with TRBD1. The CDR3 is made up of 13 amino acids. The J segment lost 3 bases and the V segment lost 3 bases, leaving 0 bases of the junction unmatched. This CDR3 is CASSLDRDYGYTF. In DNA, the CDR3 is TGTGCCAGCAGTTTGGACAGGGACTATGGCTACACCTTC.

This chain uses TRBV7-6 with TRBJ1-4; TRBD1 matches at 7 bases. After removal of 0 bases from V and 6 bases from J, the junction contained 1 base not matched to a gene. This CDR3 is built from 14 residues. CDR1 and CDR2 (germline): SGHVS, FNYEAQ. This CDR3 is CASSLARGHEKLFF. The DNA of the CDR3 is TGTGCCAGCAGCTTAGCGAGGGGGCATGAAAAACTGTTTTTT.

In its sample, this clonotype was seen many times. The chain employs TRBV5-6 and TRBJ2-7; D is perhaps TRBD2 (6 bases). Per the germline V gene, CDR1 is SGHDT and CDR2 is YYEEEE. The CDR3 has 13 amino acids. Trimming cost V 4 bases and J 3 bases, with 11 bases left between them. CDR3 bases: TGTGCCAGCAGCCGCGGGGTAAACTACGAGCAGTACTTC. Translated: CASSRGVNYEQYF. Variable domain in full (rest from reference TRBV5-6 and TRBJ2-7): DAGVTQSPTHLIKTRGQQVTLRCSPKSGHDTVSWYQQALGQGPQFIFQYYEEEERQRGNFPDRFSGHQFPNYSSELNVNALLLGDSALYLCASSRGVNYEQYFGPGTRLTVT.

This clonotype occurred a few times. This chain joins TRBV12-3 or TRBV12-4 and TRBJ1-1; D is unresolved. Trimming took 6 bases from V and 0 from J, leaving 20 bases between them. The CDR3 extends over 17 amino acids. This CDR3 is CASSFPRVRGMNTEAFF. Written as DNA, the CDR3 is TGTGCCAGCAGCTTCCCCCGGGTCCGGGGAATGAACACTGAAGCTTTCTTT.

This clonotype was counted once. V gene TRBV20-1 combines with J gene TRBJ1-2, with D possibly matching TRBD1 (5 bases). Germline assignment: CDR1 DFQATT and CDR2 SNEGSKA (reference sequence). V dropped 6 bases and J dropped 0 bases, with 14 bases sitting between them. The CDR3 is made up of 14 amino acids. Here the CDR3 reads CSAIRRGANYGYTF. The CDR3 coding sequence is TGCAGTGCGATACGTAGGGGAGCTAACTATGGCTACACCTTC.

This clonotype was seen a few times. The chain is built from TRBV30 and TRBJ2-1; the match to TRBD2 covers 11 bases. The CDR3 covers 15 residues. Germline V gives CDR1 GTSNPN, CDR2 SVGIG (reference sequence). V dropped 0 bases and J dropped 8; count of bases not matched to a gene: 6. The CDR3 DNA reads TGTGCCTGGAGTGTATTTAGCGGGGGGGCAGATGAGCAGTTCTTC. Its translation is CAWSVFSGGADEQFF.